Presented here are 10 T cell receptor beta chains from one specimen sequenced in a study of shared clonotypes between healthy human individuals (dated by TCRdb to about 2020). Libraries came from the immunoSEQ multiplex PCR assay. TCRdb obtained this table from immuneACCESS and retained in-frame rearrangements with V and J assigned. These tables miss some clones; where compared with another copy, unresolved V genes account for less than half of the shortfall, and the remainder is unexplained. Here the sample has more than 500,000 clones; 95% to 96% occur a single time. The ten largest clones represent nearly 0.065% of the sample. The sample comprised naive CD4+ T cells sorted from blood. The sample's cell subset or site label is to be understood as: CD45RA+ positively selected. The receptors shown here come from a woman in her 30s in good health.

This rearrangement joins TRBV19 to TRBJ1-1, with D uncertain. The germline gives CDR1 LNHDA, CDR2 SQIVND (reference sequence). The CDR3 runs 12 residues. With 6 bases removed from V and 4 bases from J, the gap between germline ends came to 9 bases. As DNA, the CDR3 is TGTGCCAGTAGAGGAGTAGGCACTGAAGCTTTCTTT. This codes for CASRGVGTEAFF.

J is TRBJ1-2 and V is TRBV13; D remains unclear. The CDR3 sequence is 13 residues long. The V end was cut by 3 bases, the J end by 2 bases, with 7 bases between. The germline V gene encodes CDR1 PRHDT and CDR2 FYEKMQ (reference sequence). CDR3 DNA: TGTGCCAGCAGCTTGGGTGAAAACTATGGCTACACCTTC. It specifies CASSLGENYGYTF.

The chain uses TRBV30 and TRBJ1-6, with D unclear. The CDR3 is 13 amino acids. In germline, CDR1 is GTSNPN, CDR2 SVGIG (reference sequence). V lost 8 bases and J lost 8, with 16 bases in between. CDR3 in amino acids: CALHVTADSPLHF. For the CDR3, the DNA is TGTGCCCTGCATGTGACGGCGGATTCACCCCTCCACTTT.

This chain joins TRBV28 and TRBJ1-1; D is uncertain. CDR1 and CDR2 from the germline V gene are MDHEN and SYDVKM. This CDR3 region has 12 residues. Trimming left V 10 bases short and J 4 bases short, with 13 bases between. The CDR3 DNA reads TGTGCCACATACGTTGAGGGCACTGAAGCTTTCTTT. Its translation is CATYVEGTEAFF.

In the case of this clone: This specimen includes other DNA sequences encoding the same CDR3. The V gene is TRBV11-2, the J gene TRBJ2-1; 9 bases match TRBD2. CDR1 SGHAT and CDR2 FQNNGV come from the germline V gene. The trim removed 1 base at V and 4 bases at J, leaving 2 bases unmatched. The CDR3 covers 15 residues. The CDR3 loop is CASSLVAGAYNEQFF. The CDR3 DNA reads TGTGCCAGCAGCTTAGTAGCGGGGGCTTACAATGAGCAGTTCTTC.

In this sample, this clone turned up once. V and J are TRBV29-1 and TRBJ1-4; D ambiguous. The germline V gene has CDR1 SQVTM and CDR2 ANQGSEA. The CDR3 extends over 11 amino acids. V was pared by 6 bases and J by 4 bases, with 6 bases between. CDR3 nucleotide sequence: TGCAGCGTCACAATTAATGAAAAACTGTTTTTT. It is translated as CSVTINEKLFF.

This clone has a single count. The CDR3 loop is CASSLQGIFTGELFF. CDR3 DNA sequence: TGTGCCAGCAGCTTGCAGGGTATCTTCACCGGGGAGCTGTTTTTT. The rearrangement links TRBV5-6 to TRBJ2-2, with D perhaps matching TRBD1 (5 bases). CDR1 is SGHDT, CDR2 YYEEEE, per germline. V gave up 1 base and J gave up 4 bases, with 11 bases separating them. The CDR3 contains 15 residues.

CDR3 DNA: TGCAGCGTTGCAGACCGGGACAGGACCTACGAGCAGTACTTC. It encodes CSVADRDRTYEQYF. This sequence joins TRBV29-1 and TRBJ2-7; TRBD1 matches at 8 bases. The CDR3 contains 14 residues. V lost 4 bases, J lost 2 bases, and 7 bases stayed unmatched. Germline V gene sequence: CDR1 SQVTM, CDR2 ANQGSEA.

The chain couples TRBV29-1 to TRBJ2-1; 11 bases align to TRBD2. The CDR3 runs to 13 residues. The germline CDR1 and CDR2 sequences are SQVTM and ANQGSEA. J lost 8 bases, V lost 2 bases, and 2 bases had no gene match. CDR3 DNA sequence: TGCAGCGTTGAACTAGCGGGAGGTCATGAGCAGTTCTTC. Its protein product is CSVELAGGHEQFF.

The CDR3 DNA is TGCGCCAGCAGTGAAACGACCTACGAGCAGTACTTC. It codes for CASSETTYEQYF. The chain is built from TRBV10-1 and TRBJ2-7; D remains unclear. Trimming left V 3 bases short and J 2 bases short, with 5 bases between. The CDR3 length is 12 residues. Germline lookup yields CDR1 WNHNN and CDR2 SYGVQD (reference sequence).